This T cell receptor beta chain was recorded in a study of shared clonotypes between healthy human individuals (dated by TCRdb to about 2020). With respect to the entire study: The cohort comprised two women and a few men aged 18 to 49 years. For each donor, three plates each were used for CD4 naive and CD4 memory, two plates were used for CD8 naive, and one plate was used for CD8 memory. Blood TCR repertoires of four to six healthy adults were deeply sequenced to estimate repertoire size and the extent of clonotype sharing between individuals. To increase sequencing depth and limit assay-specific biases, TCR repertoire library preparation and sequencing were carried out by different laboratories using diverse techniques. Per donor, leukapheresis produced somewhere between about 0.9 and 9.5 billion PBMCs.

Using the deep immunoSEQ assay, TCR CDR3 regions were amplified from genomic DNA by multiplex PCR. Genomic DNA extracted from each cell subset was distributed evenly over all wells of several immunoSEQ 96-well plates, and each plate served as one replicate. For sorted subsets, each replicate PCR was loaded with roughly 0.2 ug genomic DNA, equivalent to 32,000 or so T cell genomes. The purified libraries were quantified using a Qubit 3.0 fluorometer, sized with a Bioanalyzer 2100, and then quantified again using the KAPA Library Quantification kit. Every immunoSEQ 96-well plate was sequenced on a dedicated single-read 150-cycle Illumina NextSeq 550 flow cell. The authors' pipeline ran thus. Because only junctional sequences without quality scores were contained in the immunoSEQ output, filtering matching that applied to full-length reads could not be performed. To assign V/J genes and CDR3, sequences were annotated against IMGT germline references using PyIR, a Python wrapper for IgBLAST v1.9. Any read was removed if the V/J assignment was weak (E-value above 1e-6), the CDR3 was missing, or the read contained stop codons, out-of-frame junctions, or ambiguous translated residues. V3J clonotypes were defined by identical inferred V gene, J gene, and CDR3 amino acid sequence. Percentage overlap between repertoires was computed as shared unique clonotypes divided by the size of the smaller repertoire. RTK rarefaction, the Chao1 estimator, and Recon v2.1 estimates of unobserved clonotypes were used to assess repertoire richness. Generation probabilities were computed with OLGA for all TCRbeta clonotypes obtained by the gDNA method from a few donors. Held by TCRdb, this immuneACCESS table contains in-frame sequences only and omits some clones. Under half of the omission traces to an unresolved V gene where checked; the cause of the rest is unknown. D and trimming come from the DNA, and the V and J calls and clone size come from that table. A total of 2 million to 3 million clones appear in this sample, approximately 93% of them only once. 0.36% of the sample belongs to the ten largest clones.

The paper as a whole reports these results and caveats: Across a handful of donors, 4.5% to 6.5% of naive CD4, around 3.5% of naive CD8, roughly 2.2% of memory CD4, and around 0.4% of memory CD8 clonotypes were shared. Clonotypes shared by all four sorted-subset donors showed higher generation probabilities than non-shared clonotypes. Pairwise subsampling indicated that sequencing depth was expected to affect the degree of clonotype sharing among donors. Because the study included a small number of donors, the genetic and exposure-history diversity represented was limited. Larger estimated clonotype richness was generally found for naive subsets than for memory subsets. Only blood was sampled, and tissue TCR repertoires likely differ from those in blood. Incomplete sequencing was indicated by rarefaction of sorted-subset datasets, despite the large sequencing depth.

For this clone: This clone's antigen is unknown. The input lacks base qualities; no much larger clone sits a single base away.

Healthy HIV-negative adults with no recently reported acute infections or vaccinations were included as donors. All donors were Caucasian adults living in Nashville, Tennessee, USA. CD4+ T cells were enriched by magnetic negative selection, after which naive cells were positively selected on CD45RA and the negative fraction was taken as the memory subset. Blood was collected by leukapheresis, and PBMCs were isolated by Ficoll-Histopaque density gradient centrifugation and then cryopreserved in liquid nitrogen vapor phase. Analytical flow cytometry was used to check the purity and quantity of each magnetically sorted T cell population. From each sorted fraction, genomic DNA was isolated and quantified by UV absorbance on a Nanodrop 2000c. The clonotype was recovered from a man younger than 35 in good health. Some clones in this sample may be carry-over from other donors' samples. The sample consisted of naive CD4+ T cells from PBMCs. The cell subset or site label of this sample denotes: CD45RA+ positively selected.

The nucleotides read TGTGCCAGCAGCTTAGAGGGACAGATGAACACTGAAGCTTTCTTT. Translated, it gives CASSLEGQMNTEAFF. Rearrangement joined TRBV7-2 to TRBJ1-1; a stretch of 7 junction bases matches TRBD1. The cysteine opens and the phenylalanine closes a CDR3 of 15 amino acids. Just CDR3 DNA is preserved here, 45 bases in frame from base 1. The germline V gene encodes CDR1 SGHTA and CDR2 FQGNSA. Trimmed from V: 1 base; trimmed from J: 0 bases; junction bases lacking a gene match: 2. Here the CDR3 is joined to the reference TRBV7-2 and TRBJ1-1 genes, and the full variable domain is: GAGVSQSPSNKVTEKGKDVELRCDPISGHTALYWYRQSLGQGLEFLIYFQGNSAPDKSGLPSDRFSAERTGGSVSTLTIQRTQQEDSAVYLCASSLEGQMNTEAFFGQGTRLTVV.